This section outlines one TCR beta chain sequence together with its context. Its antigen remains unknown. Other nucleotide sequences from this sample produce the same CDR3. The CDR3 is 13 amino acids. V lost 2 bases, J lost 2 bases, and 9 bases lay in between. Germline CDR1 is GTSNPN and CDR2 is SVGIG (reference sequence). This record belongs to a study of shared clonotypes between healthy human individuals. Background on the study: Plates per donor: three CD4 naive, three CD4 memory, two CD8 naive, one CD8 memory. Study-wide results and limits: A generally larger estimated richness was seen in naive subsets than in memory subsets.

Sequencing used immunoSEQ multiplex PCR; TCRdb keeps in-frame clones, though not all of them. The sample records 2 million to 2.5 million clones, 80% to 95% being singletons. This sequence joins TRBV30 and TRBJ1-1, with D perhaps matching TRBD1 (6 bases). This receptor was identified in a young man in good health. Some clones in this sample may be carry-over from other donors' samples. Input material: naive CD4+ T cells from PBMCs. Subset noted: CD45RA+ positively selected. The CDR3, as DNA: TGTGCCTGGAGTCAGGGGCTCAACACTGAAGCTTTCTTT. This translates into CAWSQGLNTEAFF. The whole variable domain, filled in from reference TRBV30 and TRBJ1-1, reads SQTIHQWPATLVQPVGSPLSLECTVEGTSNPNLYWYRQAAGRGLQLLFYSVGIGQISSEVPQNLSASRPQDRQFILSSKKLLLSDSGFYLCAWSQGLNTEAFFGQGTRLTVV.